This T cell receptor (beta chain) originates from a study of cytomegalovirus exposure and HLA in healthy donors. Sequenced by immunoSEQ multiplex PCR; TCRdb stores in-frame clones only, minus some. Here the sample spans 120,000 to 150,000 clones, around 87% being singletons. The donors belonged to the approximately 110-subject validation cohort, separate from the roughly 670-subject first cohort. The TCR comes from a man between 18 and 35 years old in good health and CMV-seropositive. Sequenced sample: PBMCs.

In DNA, the CDR3 is TGTGCCAGCAGTGAGGGAGGAGGGTACTATGGCTACACCTTC. Amino acids: CASSEGGGYYGYTF. The chain carries TRBV25-1 and TRBJ1-2, with D uncertain. Trimming cost V 3 bases and J 3 bases, with 11 bases left between them. The CDR3 spans 14 residues. Germline V gene data show CDR1 as MGHDK and CDR2 as SYGVNS.